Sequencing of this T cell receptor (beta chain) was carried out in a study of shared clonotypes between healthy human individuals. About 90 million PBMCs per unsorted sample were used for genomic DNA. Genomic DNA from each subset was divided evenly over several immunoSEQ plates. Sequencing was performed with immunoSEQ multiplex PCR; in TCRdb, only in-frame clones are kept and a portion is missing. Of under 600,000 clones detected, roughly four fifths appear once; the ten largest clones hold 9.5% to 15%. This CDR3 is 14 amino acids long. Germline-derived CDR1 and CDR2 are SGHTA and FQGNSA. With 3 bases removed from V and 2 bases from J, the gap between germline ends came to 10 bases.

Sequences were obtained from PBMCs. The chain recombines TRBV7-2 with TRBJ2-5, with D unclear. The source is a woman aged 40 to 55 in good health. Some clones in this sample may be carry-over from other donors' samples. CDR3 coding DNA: TGTGCCAGCAGCTTTTCGAACTTACAAGAGACCCAGTACTTC. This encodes CASSFSNLQETQYF.